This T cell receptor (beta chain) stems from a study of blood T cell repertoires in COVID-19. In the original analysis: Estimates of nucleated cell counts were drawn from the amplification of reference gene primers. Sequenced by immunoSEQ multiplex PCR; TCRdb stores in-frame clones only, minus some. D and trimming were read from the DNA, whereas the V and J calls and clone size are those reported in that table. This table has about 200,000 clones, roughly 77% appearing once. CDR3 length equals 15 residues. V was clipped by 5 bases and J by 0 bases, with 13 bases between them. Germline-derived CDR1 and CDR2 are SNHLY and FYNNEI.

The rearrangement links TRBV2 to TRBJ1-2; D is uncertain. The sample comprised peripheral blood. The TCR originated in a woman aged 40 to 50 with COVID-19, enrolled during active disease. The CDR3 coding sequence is TGTGCCAGCAGTCCGACCGCGGGAGCTAACTATGGCTACACCTTC. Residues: CASSPTAGANYGYTF. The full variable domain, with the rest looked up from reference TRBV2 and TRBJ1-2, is EPEVTQTPSHQVTQMGQEVILRCVPISNHLYFYWYRQILGQKVEFLVSFYNNEISEKSEIFDDQFSVERPDGSNFTLKIRSTKLEDSAMYFCASSPTAGANYGYTFGSGTRLTVV.